This is a list of T cell receptor beta chains from one sample in a study of CD8+CD57+ T cells in acquired aplastic anemia. TCRdb re-derived calls from the reads in MiXCR, one entry per CDR3 protein. The sample carries more than 150,000 distinct CDR3 sequences, less than 50% recorded once. What was sequenced was sorted CD4+, CD8+, or CD8+CD57+ T cells (not recorded which) from PBMCs. The source of these receptors is a human donor with aplastic anemia. Each CDR3 is given with its conserved first and last residue. D genes are given only for firm matches. Clone size appears in some rows only: once, few, many, or a class for an expanded clone.

D	size	J	V	CDR3	DNA
NA	NA	TRBJ2-5	TRBV7-6	CASSLFRNQETQYF	TGTGCCAGCAGCTTATTTCGTAACCAAGAGACCCAGTACTTC
NA	NA	TRBJ2-1	TRBV29-1	CSVDSPRRYNEQFF	TGCAGCGTTGACAGCCCTCGCAGATACAATGAGCAGTTCTTC
NA	NA	TRBJ1-5	TRBV15	CATSRPLFRPQHF	TGTGCCACCAGCAGACCACTATTCAGGCCCCAGCATTTT
NA	NA	TRBJ2-3	TRBV15	CATSRGASVDTQYF	TGTGCCACCAGCAGAGGGGCTAGCGTAGATACGCAGTATTTT
TRBD1	few	TRBJ1-2	TRBV19	CASSRQGTNYGYTF	TGTGCCAGTAGTCGACAGGGAACTAACTATGGCTACACCTTC
NA	NA	TRBJ1-3	TRBV10-3	CAISDPGGNTIYF	TGTGCCATCAGTGACCCCGGCGGGAACACCATATATTTT
TRBD1	NA	TRBJ2-7	TRBV29-1	CSVDPGQGKWAYF	TGCAGCGTCGACCCGGGACAGGGAAAGTGGGCGTACTTC
TRBD1	many	TRBJ1-2	TRBV7-2	CASRLPGGPRRIGGYTF	TGTGCCAGCAGACTACCAGGGGGGCCCCGGAGGATTGGCGGCTACACCTTC
NA	NA	TRBJ2-7	TRBV2	CATISYEQYF	TGTGCCACCATCTCCTACGAGCAGTACTTC
TRBD1	NA	TRBJ2-7	TRBV20-1	CSLGPRDRPYEQYF	TGCAGTCTCGGACCCCGGGACAGACCCTACGAGCAGTACTTC
TRBD1	many	TRBJ2-2	TRBV19	CASSTPQGAHTGELFF	TGTGCCAGTAGTACCCCACAGGGGGCGCACACCGGGGAGCTGTTTTTT
NA	NA	TRBJ1-1	TRBV20-1	CSARDQAGGEAFF	TGCAGTGCTAGAGATCAGGCAGGCGGTGAAGCTTTCTTT
TRBD2	NA	TRBJ2-7	TRBV6-5	CASSYWSRRGGMYEQYF	TGTGCCAGCAGTTACTGGTCCCGGCGGGGGGGAATGTACGAGCAGTACTTC
NA	NA	TRBJ2-1	TRBV19	CASRASSYNEQFF	TGTGCCAGTAGGGCTAGCTCCTACAATGAGCAGTTCTTC
NA	NA	TRBJ2-7	TRBV5-1	CASSLGQDLRYEQYF	TGCGCCAGCAGCTTGGGCCAGGACCTCCGCTACGAGCAGTACTTC
TRBD1	NA	TRBJ2-7	TRBV11-2	CASSFPLLAGTGAYEQYF	TGTGCCAGCAGCTTCCCCCTCTTGGCCGGGACAGGGGCCTACGAGCAGTACTTC
TRBD1	few	TRBJ2-7	TRBV29-1	CSVRTGTSYEQYF	TGCAGCGTCCGGACAGGGACCTCCTACGAGCAGTACTTC
NA	many	TRBJ1-4	TRBV12-3/TRBV12-4	CASSFSGVRFF	TGTGCCAGCAGTTTTTCAGGCGTTCGGTTTTTT
NA	NA	TRBJ2-7	TRBV18	CASSPNRAPIEQYF	TGTGCCAGCTCACCAAACAGGGCCCCCATCGAGCAGTACTTC
NA	NA	TRBJ1-2	TRBV24-1	CATSDNRAIGHTF	TGTGCCACCAGTGACAACAGGGCTATTGGCCACACCTTC
NA	NA	TRBJ2-7	TRBV29-1	CSGTGISSYEQYF	TGCAGCGGCACAGGAATAAGCTCCTACGAGCAGTACTTC
TRBD1	NA	TRBJ2-7	TRBV9	CASSGGTGYEQYF	TGTGCCAGCAGCGGGGGGACAGGGTACGAGCAGTACTTC
TRBD2	NA	TRBJ2-2	TRBV6-1	CASNRLAGGLGTGELFF	TGTGCCAGCAACCGACTAGCGGGGGGGCTTGGCACCGGGGAGCTGTTTTTT
NA	NA	TRBJ2-1	TRBV10-3	CAIRDRSGSVNEQFF	TGTGCCATCAGGGACCGCAGCGGGTCGGTCAATGAGCAGTTCTTC
NA	NA	TRBJ2-3	TRBV6-5	CASSYKGGGRGTDTQYF	TGTGCCAGCAGTTACAAGGGAGGGGGGCGAGGCACAGATACGCAGTATTTT
NA	few	TRBJ2-1	TRBV2	CASSEPGAYGNEQFF	TGTGCCAGCAGTGAACCTGGGGCGTACGGCAATGAGCAGTTCTTC
NA	many	TRBJ2-3	TRBV9	CASSVSPGQGDTQYF	TGTGCCAGCAGCGTATCCCCGGGGCAAGGAGATACGCAGTATTTT
NA	NA	TRBJ2-7	TRBV6-4	CASGGGQRYEQYF	TGTGCCAGCGGGGGGGGGCAGCGCTACGAGCAGTACTTC
NA	NA	TRBJ2-3	TRBV20-1	CSAADTSTDTQYF	TGCAGTGCTGCGGACACCTCCACAGATACGCAGTATTTT
NA	once	TRBJ1-4	TRBV2	CARRDHEKLFF	TGTGCCAGACGGGACCATGAAAAACTGTTTTTT
TRBD2	many	TRBJ2-3	TRBV24-1	CATSDNLAGGTDTQYF	TGTGCCACCAGTGATAATCTAGCGGGGGGCACAGATACGCAGTATTTT
TRBD2	NA	TRBJ2-7	TRBV20-1	CSATGLAGYEQYF	TGCAGTGCAACGGGACTAGCGGGCTACGAGCAGTACTTC
NA	NA	TRBJ2-5	TRBV24-1	CATQETQYF	TGTGCCACCCAAGAGACCCAGTACTTC
TRBD2	NA	TRBJ2-7	TRBV2	CASSLTSGGVGYEQYF	TGTGCCAGCAGTCTTACTAGCGGGGGGGTCGGCTACGAGCAGTACTTC
TRBD2	NA	TRBJ2-3	TRBV7-1	CASSSMAGGFSSSTGTQYF	TGTGCCAGCAGCTCCATGGCGGGGGGGTTCTCATCTAGCACAGGTACGCAGTATTTT